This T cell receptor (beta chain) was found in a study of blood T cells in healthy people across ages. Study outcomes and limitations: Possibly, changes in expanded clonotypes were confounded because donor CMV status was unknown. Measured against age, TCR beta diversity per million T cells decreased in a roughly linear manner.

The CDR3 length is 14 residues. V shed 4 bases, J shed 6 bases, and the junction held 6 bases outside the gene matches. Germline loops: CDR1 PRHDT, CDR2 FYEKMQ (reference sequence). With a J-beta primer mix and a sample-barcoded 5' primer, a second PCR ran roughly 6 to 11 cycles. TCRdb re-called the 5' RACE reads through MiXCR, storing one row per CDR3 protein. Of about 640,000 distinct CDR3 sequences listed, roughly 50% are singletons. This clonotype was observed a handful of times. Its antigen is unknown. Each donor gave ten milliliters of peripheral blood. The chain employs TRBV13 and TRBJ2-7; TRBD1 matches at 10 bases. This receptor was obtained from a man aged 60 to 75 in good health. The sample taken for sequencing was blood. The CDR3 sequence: CASSSGQGRGEQYF. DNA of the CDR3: TGTGCCAGCAGCTCGGGACAGGGGCGCGGCGAGCAGTACTTC. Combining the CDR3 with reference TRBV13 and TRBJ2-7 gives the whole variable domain AAGVIQSPRHLIKEKRETATLKCYPIPRHDTVYWYQQGPGQDPQFLISFYEKMQSDKGSIPDRFSAQQFSDYHSELNMSSLELGDSALYFCASSSGQGRGEQYFGPGTRLTVT.